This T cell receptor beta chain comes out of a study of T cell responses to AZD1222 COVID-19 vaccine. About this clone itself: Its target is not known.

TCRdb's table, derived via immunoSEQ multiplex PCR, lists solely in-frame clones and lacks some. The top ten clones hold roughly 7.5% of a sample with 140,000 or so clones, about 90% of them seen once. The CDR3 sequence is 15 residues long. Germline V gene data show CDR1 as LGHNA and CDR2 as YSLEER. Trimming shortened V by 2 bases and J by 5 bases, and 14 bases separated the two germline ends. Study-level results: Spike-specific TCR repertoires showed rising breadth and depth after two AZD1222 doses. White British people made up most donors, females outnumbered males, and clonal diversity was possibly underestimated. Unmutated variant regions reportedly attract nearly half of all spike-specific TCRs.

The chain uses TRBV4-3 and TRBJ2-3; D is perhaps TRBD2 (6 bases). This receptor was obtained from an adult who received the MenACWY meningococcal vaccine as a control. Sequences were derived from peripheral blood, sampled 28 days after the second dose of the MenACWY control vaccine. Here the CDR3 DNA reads TGCGCCAGCAGCCAATCCACGGGAGCGGAAGATACGCAGTATTTT. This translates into CASSQSTGAEDTQYF.